Sequencing of this T cell receptor beta chain was carried out in a study of human T cells and chemical hapten exposure. Time point indicated: pre-sensitization, week 0. Treatment indicated: therapeutic diphenylcyclopropenone sensitization with weekly scalp DPC. Unique molecular identifiers were affixed to discrete cDNA molecules within the library. TCRdb itself ran the RACE reads through MiXCR, one entry per CDR3 protein. The repertoire has over 85,000 distinct CDR3 sequences, 9.5% to 14% of them found once; the top ten carry 3.1%. CDR1 SGHVS and CDR2 FNYEAQ come from the germline V gene. Trimming removed 4 bases from V and 13 bases from J; junction bases left unmatched: 12. The CDR3 consists of 14 residues.

The starting material was whole blood, obtained in connection with sensitization to the hapten diphenylcyclopropenone (DPC). The TCR was taken from a woman aged 55-69 years with alopecia areata. Some clones in this sample may be carry-over from other donors' samples. V is TRBV7-6 and J is TRBJ2-1; 8 bases line up with TRBD2. This chain's CDR3 is CASSWGQRGGSQFF. CDR3 DNA sequence: TGTGCCAGCAGCTGGGGGCAGCGCGGGGGGTCCCAGTTCTTC.